This T cell receptor beta chain appears in the sequencing data of a study of identical twins. This clonotype occurred a few times. The antigen remains undetermined. Per the germline V gene, CDR1 is SNHLY and CDR2 is FYNNEI. Trimming removed 7 bases from V and 5 bases from J, with 14 bases in between. This CDR3 is built from 13 residues. Study findings and constraints: Some out-of-frame alpha sequences were shared by twins, and these showed excess low generation probability. Sequences that were beta out-of-frame showed weaker excess twin sharing. A partial confounding effect on zero-insertion analyses could come from invariant MAIT and iNKT cells.

One entry per CDR3 protein results from TCRdb running MiXCR on the 5' RACE reads. The sample lists roughly 1.6 million distinct CDR3 sequences, about 32% occurring once. Healthy Caucasian donors formed the entire cohort. This chain connects TRBV2 to TRBJ1-2; possibly TRBD1 for D (5 bases). Sequenced material: cord blood. This TCR was recovered from a newborn girl in good health. DNA of the CDR3: TGTGCCAGCAATTCGGGGCGCAGGTATGGCTACACCTTC. Translating gives CASNSGRRYGYTF.